This is a list of T cell receptor beta chains from one sample in a study of human T cells and chemical hapten exposure. TCRdb ran MiXCR on the 5' RACE reads and lists one entry per CDR3 protein. The sample records 110,000 or so distinct CDR3 sequences, roughly 18% being singletons. The receptor set was obtained from a human donor in good health. The CDR3 runs from the conserved cysteine through the conserved F or W. The D gene is left open where the match is weak. Rows give clone size only sometimes, using once, few, many, or a class for an expanded clone.

cdr3_aa,cdr3_nt,clone_size,j_call,v_call,d_call,cdr3_length
CSVDGAFF,TGCAGCGTTGATGGGGCTTTCTTC,few,TRBJ2-7,TRBV29-1,NA,8
CASSQGQGYGTEAFF,TGCGCCAGCAGCCAAGGACAGGGTTATGGCACTGAAGCTTTCTTT,NA,TRBJ1-1,TRBV4-1,TRBD1,15
CASSPLEAFF,TGTGCCAGCAGTCCCCTAGAAGCTTTCTTT,many,TRBJ1-1,TRBV27,NA,10
CSASYEQYF,TGCAGTGCTTCTTACGAGCAGTACTTC,NA,TRBJ2-7,TRBV20-1,NA,9
CSAMVNTGELFF,TGCAGTGCGATGGTGAACACCGGGGAGCTGTTTTTT,few,TRBJ2-2,TRBV29-1,NA,12
CASSPRTSGITGELFF,TGTGCCAGCAGTCCGCGGACTAGCGGGATCACCGGGGAGCTGTTTTTT,few,TRBJ2-2,TRBV6-1,TRBD2,16
CAGVEQFF,TGTGCCGGGGTGGAGCAGTTCTTC,few,TRBJ2-1,TRBV2,NA,8
CSARASGLTNSPLHF,TGCAGTGCTAGAGCCTCCGGACTTACTAATTCACCCCTCCACTTT,NA,TRBJ1-6,TRBV20-1,NA,15
CASRPVGGGYNYGYTF,TGTGCCAGCCGCCCTGTCGGGGGAGGGTATAACTATGGCTACACCTTC,few,TRBJ1-2,TRBV27,NA,16
CASSVGGGSGSEQYF,TGTGCCAGCAGCGTAGGAGGGGGTAGCGGGAGTGAGCAGTACTTC,NA,TRBJ2-7,TRBV9,TRBD2,15
CASRLEVGEQYF,TGTGCCAGCAGATTGGAGGTGGGGGAGCAGTACTTC,NA,TRBJ2-7,TRBV12-3/TRBV12-4,NA,12
CSARGGRPYEQYF,TGCAGTGCCCGCGGAGGGAGACCCTACGAGCAGTACTTC,NA,TRBJ2-7,TRBV20-1,NA,13
CASRERGEKLFF,TGTGCCAGCAGGGAACGTGGTGAAAAACTGTTTTTT,NA,TRBJ1-4,TRBV28,NA,12
CASSSTPGTLSYEQYF,TGTGCCAGCAGCTCAACCCCCGGGACGCTCTCCTACGAGCAGTACTTC,NA,TRBJ2-7,TRBV7-2,NA,16
CARSRRDRDGDTQYF,TGCGCCAGGTCCCGACGGGACAGAGATGGCGATACGCAGTATTTT,NA,TRBJ2-3,TRBV10-2,TRBD1,15
CASTRRDRGPTYEQYF,TGTGCCAGCACTCGGAGGGACAGGGGACCTACCTACGAGCAGTACTTC,few,TRBJ2-7,TRBV6-6,TRBD1,16
CASSDSSYEQYF,TGCGCCAGCAGTGACAGCTCCTACGAGCAGTACTTC,NA,TRBJ2-7,TRBV10-1,NA,12
CAWSPGLDTQYF,TGTGCCTGGAGTCCCGGACTAGATACGCAGTATTTT,NA,TRBJ2-3,TRBV30,NA,12
CASSLGPLWGQGNGYTF,TGTGCCAGCAGCTTAGGTCCCTTGTGGGGACAGGGTAATGGCTACACCTTC,few,TRBJ1-2,TRBV11-2,TRBD1,17
CATSIRDRGPYEQYF,TGTGCCACCAGCATACGGGACAGGGGTCCTTACGAGCAGTACTTC,NA,TRBJ2-7,TRBV15,TRBD1,15
CTSSQDWAVGGEQFF,TGCACCAGCAGCCAAGATTGGGCCGTCGGGGGCGAGCAGTTCTTC,few,TRBJ2-1,TRBV1,NA,15
CASSLGGGRWYEQYF,TGTGCCAGCAGCTTAGGCGGGGGGAGGTGGTACGAGCAGTACTTC,few,TRBJ2-7,TRBV11-1,TRBD2,15
CAISSSGRGEEQFF,TGTGCCATCAGCAGTAGCGGGAGGGGCGAGGAGCAGTTCTTC,NA,TRBJ2-1,TRBV10-3,TRBD2,14
CSASWPAWRSGNTIYF,TGCAGTGCTAGTTGGCCAGCTTGGCGCTCTGGAAACACCATATATTTT,NA,TRBJ1-3,TRBV20-1,NA,16
CASSHSSGRAGEQFF,TGCGCCAGCAGCCATTCTAGCGGGAGGGCTGGTGAGCAGTTCTTC,NA,TRBJ2-1,TRBV4-1,TRBD2,15
CSAREGYLYEQYF,TGCAGTGCTAGAGAAGGGTACCTTTACGAGCAGTACTTC,NA,TRBJ2-7,TRBV20-1,NA,13
CASSLGQRAYEQYF,TGTGCCAGCAGCCTGGGACAGCGAGCCTACGAGCAGTACTTC,few,TRBJ2-7,TRBV7-6,TRBD1,14
CASSDTGTGGNQPQHF,TGCGCCAGCAGTGATACCGGGACAGGGGGAAATCAGCCCCAGCATTTT,NA,TRBJ1-5,TRBV10-2,TRBD1,16